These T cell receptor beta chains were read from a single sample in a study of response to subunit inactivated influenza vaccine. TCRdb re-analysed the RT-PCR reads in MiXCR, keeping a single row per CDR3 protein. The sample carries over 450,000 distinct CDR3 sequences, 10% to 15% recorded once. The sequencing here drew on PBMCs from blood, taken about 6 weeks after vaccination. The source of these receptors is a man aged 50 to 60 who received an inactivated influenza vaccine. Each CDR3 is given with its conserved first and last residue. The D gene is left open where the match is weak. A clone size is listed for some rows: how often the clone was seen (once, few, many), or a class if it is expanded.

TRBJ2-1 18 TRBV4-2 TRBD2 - CASSYLAGGSFTDNEQFF TGTGCCAGCAGCTACCTAGCGGGAGGTTCATTTACGGACAATGAGCAGTTCTTC
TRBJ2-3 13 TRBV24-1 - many CATSAPSTDTQYF TGTGCCACCAGTGCCCCTAGCACAGATACGCAGTATTTT
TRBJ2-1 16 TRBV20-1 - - CSGVDSGGSTYNEQFF TGCAGTGGGGTAGACTCAGGGGGGAGTACCTACAATGAGCAGTTCTTC
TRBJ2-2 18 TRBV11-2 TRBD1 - CASSTRTGGAINTGELFF TGTGCCAGCAGCACTCGGACAGGGGGGGCTATAAACACCGGGGAGCTGTTTTTT
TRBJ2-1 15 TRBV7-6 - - CASSLVLARGNEQFF TGTGCCAGCAGCTTAGTCCTAGCGCGAGGGAATGAGCAGTTCTTC
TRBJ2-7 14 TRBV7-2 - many CASSPIPGGYEQYF TGTGCCAGCAGCCCTATCCCCGGAGGGTACGAGCAGTACTTC
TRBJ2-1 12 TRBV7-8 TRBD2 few CASSAGGGEQFF TGTGCCAGCAGCGCGGGGGGGGGTGAGCAGTTCTTC
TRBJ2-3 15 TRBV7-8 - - CASSLIPTNTDTQYF TGTGCCAGCAGCTTAATCCCGACCAACACAGATACGCAGTATTTT
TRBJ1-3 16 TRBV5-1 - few CASSKSGRSSGNTIYF TGCGCCAGCAGCAAATCGGGACGGTCCTCTGGAAACACCATATATTTT
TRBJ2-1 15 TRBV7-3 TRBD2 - CASSLSGRDYNEQFF TGTGCCAGCAGCTTAAGCGGGAGGGACTACAATGAGCAGTTCTTC
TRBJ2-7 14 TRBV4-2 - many CASSQGLGDYEQYF TGTGCCAGCAGCCAAGGACTAGGGGACTACGAGCAGTACTTC
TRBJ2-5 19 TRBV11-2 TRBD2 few CASSSRAGLAGFNQETQYF TGTGCCAGCAGCTCGAGGGCGGGACTAGCGGGGTTTAATCAAGAGACCCAGTACTTC
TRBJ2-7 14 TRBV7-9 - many CASSPQGFPYEQYF TGTGCCAGCAGCCCGCAGGGTTTTCCCTACGAGCAGTACTTC
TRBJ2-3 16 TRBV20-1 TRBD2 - CSASSGAGGPTDTQYF TGCAGTGCTAGTTCGGGAGCGGGAGGCCCCACAGATACGCAGTATTTT
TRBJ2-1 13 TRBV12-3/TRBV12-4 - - CASSLPSRYEQFF TGTGCCAGCAGTCTCCCCAGCCGCTACGAGCAGTTCTTC
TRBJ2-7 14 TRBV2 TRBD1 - CASSHGTGNYEQYF TGTGCCAGCAGTCACGGGACAGGGAACTACGAGCAGTACTTC
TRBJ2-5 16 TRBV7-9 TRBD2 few CASSYPSGGVQETQYF TGTGCCAGCAGCTACCCTAGCGGGGGGGTACAAGAGACCCAGTACTTC
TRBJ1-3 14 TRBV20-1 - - CSARRADRWNTIYF TGCAGTGCTAGGAGGGCGGACCGGTGGAACACCATATATTTT
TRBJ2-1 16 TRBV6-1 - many CASSTQTGGAYNEQFF TGTGCCAGCAGCACCCAAACAGGAGGGGCCTACAATGAGCAGTTCTTC
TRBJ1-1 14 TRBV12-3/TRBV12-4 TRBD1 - CASRGDRGNTEAFF TGTGCCAGCAGGGGGGACAGGGGGAACACTGAAGCTTTCTTT
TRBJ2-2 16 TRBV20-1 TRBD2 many CSARDLSGMDTGELFF TGCAGTGCTAGAGACCTTAGCGGGATGGACACCGGGGAGCTGTTTTTT
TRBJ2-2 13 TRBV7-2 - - CTSSAYRAGELFF TGTACCAGCAGCGCATACAGGGCCGGGGAGCTGTTTTTT
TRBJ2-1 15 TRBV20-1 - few CSARVSGRLRNEQFF TGCAGTGCTAGAGTTTCAGGGAGGTTGCGGAATGAGCAGTTCTTC
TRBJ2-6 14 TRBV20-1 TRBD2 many CSASRGAGANVLTF TGCAGTGCCTCCCGGGGGGCTGGGGCCAACGTCCTGACTTTC
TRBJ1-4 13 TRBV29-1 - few CSVDVVGNEKLFF TGCAGCGTTGATGTGGTTGGTAATGAAAAACTGTTTTTT
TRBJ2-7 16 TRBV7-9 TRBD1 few CASTQTGGQGAYEQYF TGTGCCAGCACTCAAACAGGGGGACAGGGAGCCTACGAGCAGTACTTC
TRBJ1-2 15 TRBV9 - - CASSVSPDANYGYTF TGTGCCAGCAGCGTATCCCCCGACGCAAACTATGGCTACACCTTC
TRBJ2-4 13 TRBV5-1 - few CASKPVAKNIQYF TGCGCCAGCAAACCGGTAGCCAAAAACATTCAGTACTTC
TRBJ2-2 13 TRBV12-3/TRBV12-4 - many CASRQDEPGELFF TGTGCCAGCAGACAGGACGAGCCCGGGGAGCTGTTTTTT
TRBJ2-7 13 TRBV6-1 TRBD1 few CASKRQGPYEQYF TGTGCCAGCAAGAGACAGGGGCCCTACGAGCAGTACTTC
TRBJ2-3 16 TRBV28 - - CASSLKDRHRTDTQYF TGTGCCAGCAGTTTGAAGGACAGACACCGCACAGATACGCAGTATTTT
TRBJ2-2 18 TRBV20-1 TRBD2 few CSARSGTSGSAVTGELFF TGCAGTGCTAGATCCGGGACTAGCGGGAGTGCGGTCACCGGGGAGCTGTTTTTT
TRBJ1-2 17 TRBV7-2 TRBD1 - CASSPGTGLSPSYGYTF TGTGCCAGCAGCCCGGGGACAGGGTTGAGCCCGAGCTATGGCTACACCTTC